The 16 T cell receptor beta chains listed next were all sequenced from one sample in a study of cytomegalovirus exposure and HLA in healthy donors. A multiplex PCR was run with 60 Vbeta primers and 13 Jbeta primers. Assay: immunoSEQ multiplex PCR; the TCRdb copy retains only in-frame clones and omits some. Among 150,000 or so clones listed, approximately 86% were seen once. Source material: PBMCs. The receptors derive from a woman aged 50 to 60 in good health and CMV-seropositive.

The chain is built from TRBV7-6 and TRBJ2-1, with 11 bases aligning to TRBD2. J was trimmed by 3 bases and V by 3 bases; bases with no gene match: 7. The CDR3 spans 17 residues. Per the germline V gene, CDR1 is SGHVS and CDR2 is FNYEAQ. Written as DNA, the CDR3 is TGTGCCAGCAGCTTGGAGAGCCTAGCGGGGGGCTACAATGAGCAGTTCTTC. As protein: CASSLESLAGGYNEQFF.

The V call is TRBV6-1, the J call TRBJ1-5; 7 bases are a match to TRBD1. The length of the CDR3 is 15 residues. The trim removed 10 bases at V and 0 bases at J, leaving 9 bases unmatched. Germline V gives CDR1 MNHNS, CDR2 SASEGT. DNA of the CDR3: TGTGCCACTTGGGACAGATCCTATAGCAATCAGCCCCAGCATTTT. Its protein product is CATWDRSYSNQPQHF.

The gene calls are TRBV15 and TRBJ2-2; D remains ambiguous. CDR1 is LNHNV, CDR2 YYDKDF, per germline (reference sequence). V lost 1 base and J 5 bases, leaving 14 bases between the germline ends. CDR3 length: 16 amino acids. The DNA for the CDR3 is TGTGCCACCAGCAGAGGCCCTGTACGGAGTACCGGGGAGCTGTTTTTT. It encodes CATSRGPVRSTGELFF.

The V call is TRBV15, the J call TRBJ1-6, with D possibly matching TRBD1 (6 bases). This CDR3 has 17 amino acids. Per germline, CDR1 LNHNV and CDR2 YYDKDF (reference sequence). Trimming stripped 0 bases from V and 0 bases from J, with 9 bases between. CDR3: CATSRERDNSYNSPLHF. In nucleotides, the CDR3 is TGTGCCACCAGCAGAGAAAGGGACAACTCCTATAATTCACCCCTCCACTTT.

The rearrangement links TRBV15 to TRBJ1-1, with D tentatively TRBD1 (6 bases). Trimming stripped 2 bases from V and 4 bases from J, with 8 bases between. Germline V gene sequence: CDR1 LNHNV, CDR2 YYDKDF (reference sequence). The CDR3 totals 13 residues. Here the CDR3 reads CATSRQGPTEAFF. As DNA, the CDR3 is TGTGCCACCAGCAGACAGGGGCCCACTGAAGCTTTCTTT.

This clone was counted between two and nine times. The chain carries TRBV19 and TRBJ1-2, with 7 bases matching TRBD1. Germline trimming cut 7 bases from V and 0 bases from J; bases unmatched to any gene: 11. The length of the CDR3 is 16 residues. In germline, CDR1 is LNHDA, CDR2 SQIVND (reference sequence). This CDR3 reads CASKTVDREPNYGYTF. The CDR3, as DNA: TGTGCCAGTAAGACCGTTGACAGGGAGCCTAACTATGGCTACACCTTC. Using reference TRBV19 and TRBJ1-2 for the parts outside the CDR3, the full variable domain is DGGITQSPKYLFRKEGQNVTLSCEQNLNHDAMYWYRQDPGQGLRLIYYSQIVNDFQKGDIAEGYSVSREKKESFPLTVTSAQKNPTAFYLCASKTVDREPNYGYTFGSGTRLTVV.

This clone was found a few times. This chain uses TRBV4-3 with TRBJ1-2, with D uncertain. CDR3 length: 16 amino acids. V dropped 0 bases and J dropped 6 bases, with 17 bases sitting between them. The V gene's germline CDR1 is LGHNA and CDR2 YSLEER. The CDR3 DNA follows: TGCGCCAGCAGCCAAGATCATGGGCGACAACTGGATGGCTACACCTTC. It specifies CASSQDHGRQLDGYTF.

The chain recombines TRBV7-6 with TRBJ1-1, with a possible D match to TRBD1 (5 bases). Germline V lookup: CDR1 SGHVS, CDR2 FNYEAQ. There are 14 residues in the CDR3. V gave up 1 base and J gave up 4 bases, with 10 bases separating them. DNA of the CDR3: TGTGCCAGCAGCTTAGTTCCCGGGGGCACTGAAGCTTTCTTT. Translated, it gives CASSLVPGGTEAFF.

The chain couples TRBV29-1 to TRBJ2-5; D is possibly TRBD1 (8 bases). V lost 7 bases and J 5 bases, leaving 17 bases between the germline ends. This CDR3 contains 13 residues. In germline, CDR1 is SQVTM, CDR2 ANQGSEA. DNA for the CDR3: TGCAGCGCGACAGGGGTGCGGGGGGAGACCCAGTACTTC. Translated: CSATGVRGETQYF.

This sequence joins TRBV28 and TRBJ1-5; D is unresolved. Trimming removed 5 bases at V and 2 bases at J, with 7 bases between. Germline-derived CDR1 and CDR2 are MDHEN and SYDVKM. This CDR3 is built from 13 residues. The CDR3 DNA follows: TGTGCCAGCAGTATTACGGGCAATCAGCCCCAGCATTTT. This sequence encodes CASSITGNQPQHF.

This chain joins TRBV10-3 and TRBJ2-3, with 11 positions matching TRBD2. V was pared by 10 bases and J by 0 bases, with 9 bases of the junction left unmatched. The CDR3 is made up of 16 amino acids. Germline-derived CDR1 and CDR2 are ENHRY and SYGVKD. CDR3: CATSRGTSGSTDTQYF. The CDR3 coding sequence is TGTGCCACCAGCCGGGGGACTAGCGGAAGCACAGATACGCAGTATTTT.

This clone was recorded only once. J is TRBJ2-7 and V is TRBV19, with 7 bases identical to TRBD2. The CDR3 loop spans 15 amino acids. Looked up from germline, CDR1 is LNHDA and CDR2 is SQIVND (reference sequence). After removal of 3 bases from V and 4 bases from J, the junction contained 9 bases not matched to a gene. The CDR3 sequence is CASSIGEGKKYEQYF. CDR3 nucleotides: TGTGCCAGTAGTATTGGGGAGGGAAAGAAGTACGAGCAGTACTTC.

This chain connects TRBV29-1 to TRBJ1-2, with 8 bases identical to TRBD1. V gave up 5 bases and J gave up 8 bases; unmatched junction bases: 4. CDR1 and CDR2 (germline): SQVTM, ANQGSEA. The CDR3 has 11 amino acids. The CDR3 region is CSVTGQGGYTF. CDR3 nucleotide sequence: TGCAGCGTTACAGGACAGGGAGGCTACACCTTC.

The chain is built from TRBV5-4 and TRBJ2-1, with 8 bases aligning to TRBD2. The CDR3 length is 15 residues. Germline V gives CDR1 SGHNT, CDR2 YYREEE (reference sequence). Unmatched junction bases numbered 7, after V lost 0 bases and J lost 8 bases. CDR3 region: CASSLARGGGDEQFF. The DNA for the CDR3 is TGTGCCAGCAGCTTGGCTCGGGGGGGCGGAGATGAGCAGTTCTTC.

The rearrangement links TRBV14 to TRBJ2-1, with 10 bases lining up with TRBD2. The CDR3 sequence is 15 residues long. From germline, CDR1 is SGHDN and CDR2 FVKESK. The junction had 6 bases not matched to a gene; V was cut back by 1 base and J by 9 bases. CDR3: CASSQAAGGPGEQFF. The CDR3 DNA reads as TGTGCCAGCAGCCAAGCAGCGGGGGGGCCGGGTGAGCAGTTCTTC.

V and J are TRBV9 and TRBJ2-1; 8 nucleotides line up with TRBD1. J lost 8 bases, V lost 0 bases, and 7 bases had no gene match. The CDR3 has 15 amino acids. Per the germline V gene, CDR1 is SGDLS and CDR2 is YYNGEE. The DNA of the CDR3 is TGTGCCAGCAGCGTAGACGGACAGGGTATGCATGAGCAGTTCTTC. The encoded protein is CASSVDGQGMHEQFF. Together with reference TRBV9 and TRBJ2-1, the CDR3 gives the full variable domain: DSGVTQTPKHLITATGQRVTLRCSPRSGDLSVYWYQQSLDQGLQFLIQYYNGEERAKGNILERFSAQQFPDLHSELNLSSLELGDSALYFCASSVDGQGMHEQFFGPGTRLTVL.